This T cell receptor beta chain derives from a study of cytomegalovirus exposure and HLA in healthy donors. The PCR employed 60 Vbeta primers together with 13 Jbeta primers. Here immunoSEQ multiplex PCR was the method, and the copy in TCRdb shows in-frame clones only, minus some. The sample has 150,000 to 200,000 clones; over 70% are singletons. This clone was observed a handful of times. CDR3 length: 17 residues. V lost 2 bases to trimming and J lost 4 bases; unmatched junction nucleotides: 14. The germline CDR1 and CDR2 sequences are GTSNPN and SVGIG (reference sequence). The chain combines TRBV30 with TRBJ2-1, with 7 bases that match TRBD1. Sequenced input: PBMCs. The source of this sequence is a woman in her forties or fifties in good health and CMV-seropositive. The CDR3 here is CAWSTRGWTGEYNEQFF. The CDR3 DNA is TGTGCCTGGAGTACCAGGGGGTGGACTGGGGAGTACAATGAGCAGTTCTTC.